One sample yielded the 14 T cell receptor beta chains listed below, sequenced in a study of blood T cell repertoires in COVID-19. The repertoire was sequenced with immunoSEQ multiplex PCR; TCRdb's copy has only in-frame clones and lacks some. Found here are 200,000 to 250,000 clones, approximately 80% of them singletons; the top ten hold 15% to 20%. Sequencing was done on a sample of peripheral blood. Source of these receptors: a man aged 25 to 45 with active or convalescent COVID-19.

The chain uses TRBV18 and TRBJ2-5, with 9 bases matching TRBD1. The V gene's germline CDR1 is KGHSH and CDR2 LQKENI. This CDR3 region has 14 residues. V shed 0 bases, J shed 7 bases, and the junction held 3 bases outside the gene matches. CDR3 residues: CASSPPGQGVTQYF. The CDR3, as DNA: TGTGCCAGCTCACCACCGGGACAGGGAGTGACCCAGTACTTC. Supplemented by reference TRBV18 and TRBJ2-5, the full variable domain reads NAGVMQNPRHLVRRRGQEARLRCSPMKGHSHVYWYRQLPEEGLKFMVYLQKENIIDESGMPKERFSAEFPKEGPSILRIQQVVRGDSAAYFCASSPPGQGVTQYFGPGTRLLVL.

This chain joins TRBV5-5 and TRBJ1-1; D is undetermined. Trimming removed 4 bases at V and 11 bases at J, with 15 bases between. Germline V gives CDR1 SGHKS, CDR2 YYEKEE (reference sequence). The CDR3 is 12 amino acids. CDR3 DNA sequence: TGTGCCAGCAGCCCGACGGGAAGCGGGGCTTTCTTT. It encodes CASSPTGSGAFF.

The V and J genes are TRBV28 and TRBJ1-3; D is uncertain. Trimming cost V 5 bases and J 0 bases, with 14 bases left between them. This CDR3 has 16 residues. Per germline, CDR1 MDHEN and CDR2 SYDVKM. The CDR3 loop reads CASSPRGGASGNTIYF. The CDR3 DNA reads as TGTGCCAGCAGTCCCCGAGGAGGTGCCTCTGGAAACACCATATATTTT.

The V call is TRBV11-2, the J call TRBJ2-4; 9 nucleotides agree with TRBD2. The CDR3 loop spans 17 amino acids. Germline V gene sequence: CDR1 SGHAT, CDR2 FQNNGV. J lost 3 bases, V lost 0 bases, and 6 bases had no gene match. The CDR3 nucleotides are TGTGCCAGCAGCTTAGATGTGACTAGCGGTGGCAAAAACATTCAGTACTTC. The encoded protein is CASSLDVTSGGKNIQYF.

The CDR3 sequence is CASSPQGPSTEAFF. The DNA for the CDR3 is TGTGCCAGCTCACCCCAGGGCCCCTCCACTGAAGCTTTCTTT. The genes are TRBV18 and TRBJ1-1, with D possibly TRBD1 on 5 matching bases. The CDR3 loop spans 14 amino acids. Germline CDR1 and CDR2: KGHSH and LQKENI. Trimming took off 3 bases at V and 4 bases at J, with 12 bases between the two ends.

The V call is TRBV19, the J call TRBJ1-1; 7 nucleotides match TRBD1. From germline, CDR1 is LNHDA and CDR2 SQIVND (reference sequence). V lost 0 bases, J lost 0 bases, and 1 base stayed unmatched. The CDR3 is made up of 15 amino acids. The CDR3 loop is CASSIDRGMNTEAFF. CDR3 bases: TGTGCCAGTAGTATAGACAGGGGGATGAACACTGAAGCTTTCTTT.

V is TRBV6-5 and J is TRBJ2-2; D ambiguous. V lost 2 bases and J 4 bases, leaving 8 bases between the germline ends. The germline gives CDR1 MNHEY, CDR2 SVGAGI. The CDR3 extends over 14 amino acids. CDR3 DNA: TGTGCCAGCAGTTACGAGACACGCACCGGGGAGCTGTTTTTT. As protein: CASSYETRTGELFF.

This chain links TRBV6-5 with TRBJ1-3; D gene unclear. The CDR3 runs to 15 residues. Trimming removed 0 bases at V and 2 bases at J, with 8 bases between. The germline V gene encodes CDR1 MNHEY and CDR2 SVGAGI. The CDR3 coding sequence is TGTGCCAGCAGTTACTCGAGGACTCCTGGAAACACCATATATTTT. Encoded protein: CASSYSRTPGNTIYF.

The gene calls are TRBV28 and TRBJ2-3; no definite D call. The CDR3 length is 15 residues. Per the germline V gene, CDR1 is MDHEN and CDR2 is SYDVKM. Trimming pared 2 bases from V and 0 bases from J, leaving 9 bases between. The CDR3 is CASSLGQVSTDTQYF. CDR3 nucleotide sequence: TGTGCCAGCAGTTTAGGGCAGGTCAGCACAGATACGCAGTATTTT.

This chain connects TRBV11-3 to TRBJ2-7; the match to TRBD2 covers 13 bases. The germline gives CDR1 SGHNT, CDR2 YENEEA. The CDR3 covers 15 residues. The J segment lost 5 bases and the V segment lost 3 bases, leaving 4 bases of the junction unmatched. The CDR3 sequence is CASSLGLAGRDEQYF. DNA of the CDR3: TGTGCCAGCAGCTTGGGACTAGCGGGACGCGACGAGCAGTACTTC.

The chain has TRBV7-2 and TRBJ1-1; D is ambiguous. Germline assignment: CDR1 SGHTA and CDR2 FQGNSA. This CDR3 is built from 14 residues. V dropped 5 bases and J dropped 0 bases, with 10 bases sitting between them. The CDR3, as DNA: TGTGCCAGCAGCGCCAGATTCATGAACACTGAAGCTTTCTTT. Amino acids: CASSARFMNTEAFF. The full variable domain, rest sourced from reference TRBV7-2 and TRBJ1-1, is GAGVSQSPSNKVTEKGKDVELRCDPISGHTALYWYRQSLGQGLEFLIYFQGNSAPDKSGLPSDRFSAERTGGSVSTLTIQRTQQEDSAVYLCASSARFMNTEAFFGQGTRLTVV.

This chain uses TRBV9 with TRBJ1-3; 8 bases line up with TRBD1. This CDR3 comprises 16 residues. Germline values: CDR1 SGDLS, CDR2 YYNGEE. Trimming removed 0 bases from V and 11 bases from J; junction bases left unmatched: 13. The CDR3 coding sequence is TGTGCCAGCAGCGTAGAAAGATGGGCAGGGGGCTTCCCCATATATTTT. Protein: CASSVERWAGGFPIYF.

The chain links TRBV9 to TRBJ2-1; D perhaps matches TRBD2 (5 bases). The germline V gene has CDR1 SGDLS and CDR2 YYNGEE. Trimming removed 2 bases from V and 3 bases from J, with 12 bases in between. This CDR3 contains 15 residues. This CDR3 is CASSVFGNNYNEQFF. CDR3 in DNA: TGTGCCAGCAGCGTGTTCGGGAATAACTACAATGAGCAGTTCTTC.

This CDR3 reads CASTPLRTGAAGEAFF. CDR3 sequence (DNA): TGTGCCAGCACCCCTTTAAGAACAGGGGCTGCTGGTGAAGCTTTCTTT. V usage is TRBV2 and J usage is TRBJ1-1; the match to TRBD1 covers 7 bases. V dropped 7 bases and J dropped 7; count of bases not matched to a gene: 18. This CDR3 contains 16 residues. Germline CDR1 reads SNHLY; CDR2 reads FYNNEI.